These 5 T cell receptor beta chains originate from one sample sequenced in a study of identical twins. Each CDR3 protein is one row after TCRdb ran MiXCR on the 5' RACE reads. The data show fewer than 500,000 distinct CDR3 sequences, 24% seen once. The same sample was also used in a study of T cells expressing NK-cell markers.

Material: CD4+ T cells sorted from blood. Receptors were obtained from a woman under 30 in good health.

The chain uses TRBV5-1 and TRBJ2-3; unclear D gene. Deletions cut 7 bases from V and 6 bases from J, with 12 bases between. CDR1 is SGHRS, CDR2 YFSETQ, per germline. The CDR3 has 12 residues. The CDR3, as DNA: TGCGCCAGCCATAGAGAGTGGGATACGCAGTATTTT. Translating it yields CASHREWDTQYF.

The chain employs TRBV12-3 or TRBV12-4 and TRBJ2-2; tentatively, D is TRBD1 (6 bases). This CDR3 spans 11 amino acids. The V end was cut by 10 bases, the J end by 8 bases, with 11 bases between. CDR3 sequence reads: CATNRVGELFF. In DNA form, the CDR3 reads TGTGCCACGAACAGGGTTGGGGAGCTGTTTTTT.

This clonotype was counted a few times. The gene calls are TRBV2 and TRBJ2-3, with 10 bases that match TRBD2. The V gene's germline CDR1 is SNHLY and CDR2 FYNNEI. The V gene end was trimmed by 7 bases and the J gene end by 6 bases; junction bases not matched to a gene: 7. This CDR3 spans 14 amino acids. For the CDR3, the DNA is TGTGCCAGCAACACCGGGACTAGCGATGATACGCAGTATTTT. This codes for CASNTGTSDDTQYF.

This clonotype was detected only a few times. CDR3 region: CASSLGPPEGRGNQPQHF. CDR3 nucleotides: TGTGCCAGCAGCTTAGGACCCCCTGAGGGAAGGGGCAATCAGCCCCAGCATTTT. The V gene is TRBV7-4, the J gene TRBJ1-5; D is unresolved. V was trimmed by 1 base and J by 2 bases, leaving 18 bases between them. Germline CDR1 and CDR2: SGHVT and SQSDAQ. The CDR3 sequence is 18 residues long.

This clonotype was counted at least ten times. This chain joins TRBV5-1 and TRBJ1-1, with TRBD1 as a possible D gene (5 bases). There are 14 residues in the CDR3. Trimming took 0 bases from V and 4 from J, leaving 10 bases between them. Germline CDR1 and CDR2: SGHRS and YFSETQ. CDR3 bases: TGCGCCAGCAGCTTGGCGGGGGGGGTCACTGAAGCTTTCTTT. Its translation is CASSLAGGVTEAFF.